This TCR beta chain was profiled in a study of T cell responses to AZD1222 COVID-19 vaccine. Trimming cost V 0 bases and J 0 bases, with 6 bases left between them. The CDR3 has 14 residues. Germline lookup yields CDR1 SGHRS and CDR2 YFSETQ. Libraries were prepared by immunoSEQ multiplex PCR; TCRdb keeps only in-frame clonotypes and omits some of them. The data hold 100,000 to 150,000 clones, with more than 70% observed a single time. The sample in question was peripheral blood, obtained on day 0 of AZD1222 vaccination. The TCR comes from an adult in good health. The V gene is TRBV5-1, the J gene TRBJ1-2; perhaps TRBD1 as D (5 bases). As DNA, the CDR3 is TGCGCCAGCAGCTTGGCGACAGCTAACTATGGCTACACCTTC. Protein: CASSLATANYGYTF. The full variable domain, its missing parts supplied by reference TRBV5-1 and TRBJ1-2, is KAGVTQTPRYLIKTRGQQVTLSCSPISGHRSVSWYQQTPGQGLQFLFEYFSETQRNKGNFPGRFSGRQFSNSRSEMNVSTLELGDSALYLCASSLATANYGYTFGSGTRLTVV.